This TCR beta chain was identified during a study of blood T cell repertoires in COVID-19. Study at large: The cDNA or gDNA used as material had been derived from T cells, B-cell-depleted T cells, or PBMCs.

V was shortened by 4 bases and J by 2 bases, with 8 bases between the two germline ends. The CDR3 is made up of 13 amino acids. CDR1 is LNHDA and CDR2 is SQIVND in the germline V gene (reference sequence). Original methodology: Amplifying reference gene primers gave estimates of nucleated cell counts. Measured with immunoSEQ multiplex PCR; TCRdb has only the in-frame clones, and not every one. For V, J and clone size, that table is used; D and trimming come from the DNA. The data hold hundreds of thousands of clones, with about 91% observed a single time. Followed over time, Seattle patients had been enrolled while infection was active.

J is TRBJ2-5 and V is TRBV19; tentatively, D is TRBD1 (5 bases). The material sequenced was peripheral blood. This receptor was taken from a woman aged 50 to 65 with COVID-19, enrolled during active disease. The CDR3 sequence: CASSKAGQETQYF. DNA for the CDR3: TGTGCCAGTAGTAAGGCAGGGCAAGAGACCCAGTACTTC.